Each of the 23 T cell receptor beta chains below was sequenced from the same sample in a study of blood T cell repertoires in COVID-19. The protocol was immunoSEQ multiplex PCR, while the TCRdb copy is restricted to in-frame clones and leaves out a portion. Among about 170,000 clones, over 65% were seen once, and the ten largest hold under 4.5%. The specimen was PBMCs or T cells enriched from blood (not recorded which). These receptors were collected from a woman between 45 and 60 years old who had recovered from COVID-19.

CDR3: CATSDSDRVNQPQHF. DNA for the CDR3: TGTGCCACCAGTGATTCAGACAGGGTCAATCAGCCCCAGCATTTT. The V gene is TRBV24-1, the J gene TRBJ1-5; 7 bases agree with TRBD1. The CDR3 extends over 15 amino acids. Germline values: CDR1 KGHDR, CDR2 SFDVKD. V was pared by 2 bases and J by 3 bases, with 3 bases of the junction left unmatched.

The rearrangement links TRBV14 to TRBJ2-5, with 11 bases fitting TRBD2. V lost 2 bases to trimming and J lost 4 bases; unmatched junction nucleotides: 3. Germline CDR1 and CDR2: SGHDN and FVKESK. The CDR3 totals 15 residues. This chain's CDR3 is CASSQLAGGGETQYF. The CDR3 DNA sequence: TGTGCCAGCAGCCAACTAGCGGGGGGTGGAGAGACCCAGTACTTC.

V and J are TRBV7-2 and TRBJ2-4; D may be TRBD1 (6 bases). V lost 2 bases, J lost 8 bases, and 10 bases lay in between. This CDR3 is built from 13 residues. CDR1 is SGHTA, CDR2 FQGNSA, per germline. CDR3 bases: TGTGCCAGCAGCTTAAAGGGGGTTGACATTCAGTACTTC. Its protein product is CASSLKGVDIQYF.

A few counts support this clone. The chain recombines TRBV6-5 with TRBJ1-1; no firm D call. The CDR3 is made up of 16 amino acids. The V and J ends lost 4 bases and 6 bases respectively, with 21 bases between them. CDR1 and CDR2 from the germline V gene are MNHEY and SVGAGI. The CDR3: CASSSAGATVNPEAFF. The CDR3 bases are TGTGCCAGCAGTTCAGCGGGTGCCACGGTAAACCCTGAAGCTTTCTTT.

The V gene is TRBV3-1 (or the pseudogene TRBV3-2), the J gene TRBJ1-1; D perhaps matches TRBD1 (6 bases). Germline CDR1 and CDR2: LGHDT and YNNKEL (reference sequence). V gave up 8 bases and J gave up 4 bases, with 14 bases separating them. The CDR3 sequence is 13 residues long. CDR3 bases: TGTGCCAGCGGGCACAGGGCCGGCACTGAAGCTTTCTTT. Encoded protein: CASGHRAGTEAFF.

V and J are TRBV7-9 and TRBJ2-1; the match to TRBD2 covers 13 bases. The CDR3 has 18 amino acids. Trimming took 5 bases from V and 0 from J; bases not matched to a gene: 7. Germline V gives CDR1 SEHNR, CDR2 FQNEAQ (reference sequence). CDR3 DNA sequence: TGTGCCAGCAGCCCCGGGACTAGCGGGAAGAGCTCCTACAATGAGCAGTTCTTC. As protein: CASSPGTSGKSSYNEQFF.

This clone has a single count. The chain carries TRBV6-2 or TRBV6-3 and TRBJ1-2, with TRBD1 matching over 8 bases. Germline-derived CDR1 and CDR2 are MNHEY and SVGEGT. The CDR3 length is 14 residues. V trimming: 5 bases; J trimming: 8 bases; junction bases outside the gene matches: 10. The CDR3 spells CASSTRGRSEGYTF. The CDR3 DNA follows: TGTGCCAGCAGTACCAGGGGGCGCTCGGAAGGCTACACCTTC.

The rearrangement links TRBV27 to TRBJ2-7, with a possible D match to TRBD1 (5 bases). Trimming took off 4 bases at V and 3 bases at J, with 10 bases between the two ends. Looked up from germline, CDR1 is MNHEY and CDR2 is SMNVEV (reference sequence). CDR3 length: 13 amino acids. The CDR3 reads CASSSIDSYEQYV. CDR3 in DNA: TGTGCCAGCAGTTCCATCGACAGCTACGAGCAGTACGTC.

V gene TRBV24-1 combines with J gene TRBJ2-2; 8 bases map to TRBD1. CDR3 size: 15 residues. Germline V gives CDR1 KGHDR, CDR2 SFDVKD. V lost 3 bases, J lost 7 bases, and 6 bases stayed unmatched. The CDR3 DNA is TGTGCCACCAGTGATCCGGGACAGGCGGGCGGGGAGCTGTTTTTT. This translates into CATSDPGQAGGELFF.

The CDR3 reads CASSLVVQETQYF. The CDR3 region has the DNA TGTGCCAGCAGCTTAGTCGTGCAAGAGACCCAGTACTTC. This rearrangement joins TRBV7-2 to TRBJ2-5; D gene unclear. This CDR3 region has 13 residues. Germline V CDR1 and CDR2: SGHTA, FQGNSA. With 1 base removed from V and 2 bases from J, the gap between germline ends came to 5 bases.

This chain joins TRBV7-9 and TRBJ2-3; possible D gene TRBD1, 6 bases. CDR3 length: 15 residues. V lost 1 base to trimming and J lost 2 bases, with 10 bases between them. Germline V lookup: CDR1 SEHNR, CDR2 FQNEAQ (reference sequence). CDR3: CASSLGDRITDTQYF. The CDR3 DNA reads TGTGCCAGCAGCTTAGGAGACAGGATCACAGATACGCAGTATTTT.

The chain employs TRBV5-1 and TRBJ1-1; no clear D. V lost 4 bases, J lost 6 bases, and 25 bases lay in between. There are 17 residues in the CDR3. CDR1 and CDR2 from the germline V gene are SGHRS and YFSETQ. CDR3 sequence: CASSPNRRGSLSPEAFF. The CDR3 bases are TGCGCCAGCAGCCCTAATAGACGGGGAAGCCTTTCTCCTGAAGCTTTCTTT. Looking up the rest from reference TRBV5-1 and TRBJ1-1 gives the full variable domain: KAGVTQTPRYLIKTRGQQVTLSCSPISGHRSVSWYQQTPGQGLQFLFEYFSETQRNKGNFPGRFSGRQFSNSRSEMNVSTLELGDSALYLCASSPNRRGSLSPEAFFGQGTRLTVV.

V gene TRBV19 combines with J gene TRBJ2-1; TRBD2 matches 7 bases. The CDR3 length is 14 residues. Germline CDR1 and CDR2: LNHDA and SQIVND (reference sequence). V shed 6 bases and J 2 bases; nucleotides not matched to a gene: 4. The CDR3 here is CASRAGATYNEQFF. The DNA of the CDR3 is TGTGCCAGTAGGGCGGGAGCAACCTACAATGAGCAGTTCTTC.

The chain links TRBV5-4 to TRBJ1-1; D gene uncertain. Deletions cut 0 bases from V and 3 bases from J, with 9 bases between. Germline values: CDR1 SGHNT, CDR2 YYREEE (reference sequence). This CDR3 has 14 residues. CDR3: CASSLDSLYTEAFF. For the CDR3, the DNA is TGTGCCAGCAGCTTGGACAGCTTGTACACTGAAGCTTTCTTT. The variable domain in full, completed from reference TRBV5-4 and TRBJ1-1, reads ETGVTQSPTHLIKTRGQQVTLRCSSQSGHNTVSWYQQALGQGPQFIFQYYREEENGRGNFPPRFSGLQFPNYSSELNVNALELDDSALYLCASSLDSLYTEAFFGQGTRLTVV.

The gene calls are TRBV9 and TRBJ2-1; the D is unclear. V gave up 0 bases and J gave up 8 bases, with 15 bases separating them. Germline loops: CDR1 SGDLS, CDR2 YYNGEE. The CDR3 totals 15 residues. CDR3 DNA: TGTGCCAGCAGCGTAGCTCAGGTGCCAACCTATGAGCAGTTCTTC. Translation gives CASSVAQVPTYEQFF.

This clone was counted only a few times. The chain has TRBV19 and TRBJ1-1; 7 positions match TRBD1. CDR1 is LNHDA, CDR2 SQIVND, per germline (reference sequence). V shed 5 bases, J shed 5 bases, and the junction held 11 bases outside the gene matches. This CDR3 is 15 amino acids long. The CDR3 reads CASSPWGQGGTEAFF. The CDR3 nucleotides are TGTGCCAGTAGTCCATGGGGCCAGGGGGGAACTGAAGCTTTCTTT. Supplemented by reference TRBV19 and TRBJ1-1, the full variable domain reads DGGITQSPKYLFRKEGQNVTLSCEQNLNHDAMYWYRQDPGQGLRLIYYSQIVNDFQKGDIAEGYSVSREKKESFPLTVTSAQKNPTAFYLCASSPWGQGGTEAFFGQGTRLTVV.

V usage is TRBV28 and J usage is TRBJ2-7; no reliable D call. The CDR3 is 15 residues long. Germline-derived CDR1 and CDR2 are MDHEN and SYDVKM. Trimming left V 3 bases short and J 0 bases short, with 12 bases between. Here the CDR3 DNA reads TGTGCCAGCAGTTTGGGCAGAACCACCTCCTACGAGCAGTACGTC. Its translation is CASSLGRTTSYEQYV.

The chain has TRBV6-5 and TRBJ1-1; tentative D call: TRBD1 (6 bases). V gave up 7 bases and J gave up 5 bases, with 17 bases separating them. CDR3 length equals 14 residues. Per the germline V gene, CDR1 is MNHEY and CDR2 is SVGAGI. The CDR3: CASKLWGGGTEAFF. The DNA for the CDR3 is TGTGCCAGCAAGTTATGGGGGGGCGGGACTGAAGCTTTCTTT.

For the CDR3, the DNA is TGTGCCAGCAGCGAGAAGGCAGGACGGTTGCCCGGGATCACCATATATTTT. This translates into CASSEKAGRLPGITIYF. The V and J genes are TRBV2 and TRBJ1-3; no reliable D call. The CDR3 is 17 amino acids. Between the trimmed V and J ends, which lost 6 bases and 9 bases, there was a span of 27 bases. Germline V gives CDR1 SNHLY, CDR2 FYNNEI.

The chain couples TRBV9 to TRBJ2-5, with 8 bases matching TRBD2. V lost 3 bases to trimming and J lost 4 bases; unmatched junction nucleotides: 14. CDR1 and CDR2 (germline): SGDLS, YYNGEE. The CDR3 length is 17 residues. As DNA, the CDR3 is TGTGCCAGCAGCGGAGAAGAGGGGCTCCGGGGGGGAGAGACCCAGTACTTC. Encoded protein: CASSGEEGLRGGETQYF.

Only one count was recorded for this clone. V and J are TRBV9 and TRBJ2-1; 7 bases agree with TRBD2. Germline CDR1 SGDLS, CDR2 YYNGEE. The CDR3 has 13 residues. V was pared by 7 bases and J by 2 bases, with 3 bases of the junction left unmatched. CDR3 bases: TGTGCCAGCGGGGGGGACCCCTACAATGAGCAGTTCTTC. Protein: CASGGDPYNEQFF.

CDR3 region: CASSYQGRTTDTQYF. CDR3 bases: TGTGCCAGCAGTTACCAGGGGCGAACCACAGATACGCAGTATTTT. The V gene is TRBV6-5, the J gene TRBJ2-3, with D perhaps matching TRBD1 (6 bases). The CDR3 totals 15 residues. V lost 2 bases and J 2 bases, leaving 11 bases between the germline ends. Germline V CDR1 and CDR2: MNHEY, SVGAGI.

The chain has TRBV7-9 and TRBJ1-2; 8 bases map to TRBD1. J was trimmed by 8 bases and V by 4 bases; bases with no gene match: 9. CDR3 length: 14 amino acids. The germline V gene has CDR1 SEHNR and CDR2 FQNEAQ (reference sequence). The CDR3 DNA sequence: TGTGCCAGCAGCTCAGACAGGGGCCAGGGGGGCTACACCTTC. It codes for CASSSDRGQGGYTF.